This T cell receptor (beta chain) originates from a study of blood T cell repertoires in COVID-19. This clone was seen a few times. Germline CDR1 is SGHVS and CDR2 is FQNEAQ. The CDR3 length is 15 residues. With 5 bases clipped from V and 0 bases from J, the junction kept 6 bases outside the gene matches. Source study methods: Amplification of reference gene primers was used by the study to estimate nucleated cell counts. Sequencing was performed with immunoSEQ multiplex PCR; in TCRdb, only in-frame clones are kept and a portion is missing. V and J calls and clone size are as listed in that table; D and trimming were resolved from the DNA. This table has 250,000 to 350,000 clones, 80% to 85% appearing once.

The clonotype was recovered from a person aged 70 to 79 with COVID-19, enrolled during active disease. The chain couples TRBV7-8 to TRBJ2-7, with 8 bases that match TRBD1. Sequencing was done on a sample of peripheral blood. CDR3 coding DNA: TGTGCCAGCAGCACCCGACAGGGGCTCTCCTACGAGCAGTACTTC. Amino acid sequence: CASSTRQGLSYEQYF. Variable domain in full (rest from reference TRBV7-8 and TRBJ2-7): GAGVSQSPRYKVAKRGQDVALRCDPISGHVSLFWYQQALGQGPEFLTYFQNEAQLDKSGLPSDRFFAERPEGSVSTLKIQRTQQEDSAVYLCASSTRQGLSYEQYFGPGTRLTVT.